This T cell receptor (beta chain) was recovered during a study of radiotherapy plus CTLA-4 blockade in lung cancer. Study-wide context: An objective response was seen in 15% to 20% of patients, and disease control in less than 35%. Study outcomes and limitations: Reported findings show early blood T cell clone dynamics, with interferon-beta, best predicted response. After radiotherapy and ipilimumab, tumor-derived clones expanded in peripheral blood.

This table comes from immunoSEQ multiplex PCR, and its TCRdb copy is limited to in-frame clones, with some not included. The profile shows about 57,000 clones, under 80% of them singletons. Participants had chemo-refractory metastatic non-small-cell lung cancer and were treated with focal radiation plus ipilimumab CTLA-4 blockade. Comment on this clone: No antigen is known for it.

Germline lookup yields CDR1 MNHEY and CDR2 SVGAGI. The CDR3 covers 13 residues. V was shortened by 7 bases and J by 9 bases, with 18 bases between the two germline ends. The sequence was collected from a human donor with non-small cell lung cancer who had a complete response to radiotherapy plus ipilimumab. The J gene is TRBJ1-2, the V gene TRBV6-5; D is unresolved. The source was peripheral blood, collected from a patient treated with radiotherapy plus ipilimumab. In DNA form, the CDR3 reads TGTGCCAGCACAAACGTGGTGGAGAACCGCTACACCTTC. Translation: CASTNVVENRYTF.